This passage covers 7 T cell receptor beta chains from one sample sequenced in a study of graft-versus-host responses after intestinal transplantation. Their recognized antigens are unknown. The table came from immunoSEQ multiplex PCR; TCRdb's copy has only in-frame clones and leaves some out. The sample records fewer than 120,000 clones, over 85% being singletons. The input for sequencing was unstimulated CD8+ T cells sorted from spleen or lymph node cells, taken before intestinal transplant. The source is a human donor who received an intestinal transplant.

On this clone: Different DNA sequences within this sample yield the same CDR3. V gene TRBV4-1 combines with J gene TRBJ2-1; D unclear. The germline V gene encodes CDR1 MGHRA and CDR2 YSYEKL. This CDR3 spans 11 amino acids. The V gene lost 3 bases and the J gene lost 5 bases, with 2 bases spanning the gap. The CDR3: CASSQNNEQFF. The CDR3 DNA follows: TGCGCCAGCAGCCAGAACAATGAGCAGTTCTTC.

The CDR3 loop is CASSEGQGWIYEQYF. The CDR3, as DNA: TGTGCCAGCAGCGAGGGACAGGGGTGGATCTACGAGCAGTACTTC. This chain connects TRBV7-6 to TRBJ2-5; 10 nucleotides line up with TRBD1. The tail of the sequence fits TRBJ2-7 better, so the J call may be wrong. CDR1 SGHVS and CDR2 FNYEAQ come from the germline V gene. CDR3 length: 15 amino acids.

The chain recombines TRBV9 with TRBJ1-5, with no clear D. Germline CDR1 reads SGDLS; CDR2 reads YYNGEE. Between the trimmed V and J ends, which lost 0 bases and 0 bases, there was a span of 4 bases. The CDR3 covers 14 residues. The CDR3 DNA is TGTGCCAGCAGCGTAGACGATAGCAATCAGCCCCAGCATTTT. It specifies CASSVDDSNQPQHF.

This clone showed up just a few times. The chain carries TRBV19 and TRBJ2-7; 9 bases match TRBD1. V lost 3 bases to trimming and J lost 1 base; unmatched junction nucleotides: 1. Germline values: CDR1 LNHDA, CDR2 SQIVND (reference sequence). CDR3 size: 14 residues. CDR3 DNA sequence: TGTGCCAGTAGTATTGGGACAGGGTCCTACGAGCAGTACTTC. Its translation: CASSIGTGSYEQYF.

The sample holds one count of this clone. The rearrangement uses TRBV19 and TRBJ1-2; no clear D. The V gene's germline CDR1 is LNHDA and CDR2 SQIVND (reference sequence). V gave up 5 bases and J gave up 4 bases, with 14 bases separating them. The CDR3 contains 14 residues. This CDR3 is CASSVSGPLYGYTF. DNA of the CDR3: TGTGCCAGTAGTGTTTCCGGGCCCCTCTATGGCTACACCTTC. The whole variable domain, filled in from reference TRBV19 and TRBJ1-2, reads DGGITQSPKYLFRKEGQNVTLSCEQNLNHDAMYWYRQDPGQGLRLIYYSQIVNDFQKGDIAEGYSVSREKKESFPLTVTSAQKNPTAFYLCASSVSGPLYGYTFGSGTRLTVV.

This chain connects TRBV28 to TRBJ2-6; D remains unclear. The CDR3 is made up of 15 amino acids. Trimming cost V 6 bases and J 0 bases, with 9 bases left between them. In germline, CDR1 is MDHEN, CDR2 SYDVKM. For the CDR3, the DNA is TGTGCCAGCAGCCCTAACAGCTCTGGGGCCAACGTCCTGACTTTC. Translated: CASSPNSSGANVLTF.

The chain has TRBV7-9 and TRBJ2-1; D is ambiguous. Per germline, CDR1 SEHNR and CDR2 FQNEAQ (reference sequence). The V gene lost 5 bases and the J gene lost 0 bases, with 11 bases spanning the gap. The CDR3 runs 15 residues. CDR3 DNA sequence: TGTGCCAGCAGCCCTTCTCTCCCCTCCTACAATGAGCAGTTCTTC. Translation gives CASSPSLPSYNEQFF. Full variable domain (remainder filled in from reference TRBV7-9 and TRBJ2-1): DTGVSQNPRHKITKRGQNVTFRCDPISEHNRLYWYRQTLGQGPEFLTYFQNEAQLEKSRLLSDRFSAERPKGSFSTLEIQRTEQGDSAMYLCASSPSLPSYNEQFFGPGTRLTVL.